This entry describes one TCR beta chain. Its target is not known. The sample originates from a study of PD-1 blockade in classical Hodgkin lymphoma. General study results and limits: The study found that TCR diversity rose significantly by C4D1 in CD4+ but not CD8+ cells. Prior therapy or disease activity may underlie the repertoire differences, whose causes remain undefined. Complete responders matched newly diagnosed patients in baseline diversity.

Germline values: CDR1 MGHRA, CDR2 YSYEKL. The ends were cut back, 1 base at V and 8 bases at J, with 9 bases in the middle. This CDR3 is built from 13 residues. Patients all relapsed after autologous stem cell transplantation, and there was variation in brentuximab vedotin exposure. The assay was immunoSEQ multiplex PCR, and TCRdb's table has in-frame clones only and misses some. The sample consists of roughly 19,000 clones, roughly 83% of them appearing once. This sample comprised peripheral blood mononuclear cells (PBMCs), obtained at baseline. J is TRBJ2-1 and V is TRBV4-1; the D is unclear. This TCR derives from a human donor with classical Hodgkin lymphoma. The CDR3 is CASSQGTGHEQFF. The CDR3 coding sequence is TGCGCCAGCAGCCAAGGAACCGGGCATGAGCAGTTCTTC.